This T cell receptor beta chain was obtained from a study of blood T cells in healthy people across ages. Whole-study findings and limits: TCR beta diversity, measured per million T cells, fell in a roughly linear way with age.

Alongside a J-beta primer mix, a sample-barcoded 5' primer served in a second PCR lasting roughly 7 to 12 cycles. A single record per CDR3 protein comes from TCRdb applying MiXCR to the 5' RACE reads. The data contain about 760,000 distinct CDR3 sequences, 56% of them singletons. As for this clonotype: Its antigen is as yet unknown.

CDR1 and CDR2 (germline): DFQATT, SNEGSKA (reference sequence). This CDR3 is built from 14 residues. The V end lost 8 bases, the J end lost 1 base, and 17 bases lay between the germline ends. Sequenced sample: blood. This TCR was recovered from a man in his forties or fifties in good health. The chain has TRBV20-1 and TRBJ2-5, with D maybe TRBD2 (6 bases). The chain's CDR3 is CSTDARGGQETQYF. CDR3 nucleotides: TGCAGTACCGACGCCCGGGGAGGCCAAGAGACCCAGTACTTC.